This TCR beta chain was captured in a study of neoadjuvant anti-PD-1 for oral cavity cancer. Overall study context: Most patients had three to four biweekly doses of 3 mg/kg nivolumab before resection. Regarding the study as a whole: Higher pretreatment Treg/Th17 ratios tracked higher pretreatment blood clonality. Post-nivolumab, blood T cell clonality was significantly elevated in non-responders.

The CDR3 is 10 residues long. Germline lookup yields CDR1 DFQATT and CDR2 SNEGSKA (reference sequence). The germline V and J ends were trimmed by 6 bases and 9 bases, with 9 bases remaining between them. As regards this clone: What it binds is unknown.

TCRdb's table, derived via immunoSEQ multiplex PCR, lists solely in-frame clones and lacks some. Of approximately 17,000 clones in the sample, around three fifths were seen once. Patients were newly diagnosed with stage II-IVA oral cavity squamous cell carcinoma without prior systemic or radiation treatment. The material was PBMCs, obtained before nivolumab (anti-PD-1) treatment. The clonotype comes from a person aged 35-79 years with oral cavity squamous cell carcinoma. The chain joins TRBV20-1 to TRBJ2-1; D call uncertain. CDR3 loop: CSASGLEQFF. In nucleotides, the CDR3 is TGCAGTGCCTCAGGTCTTGAGCAGTTCTTC.